A single sample gave rise to the 22 T cell receptor beta chains below, sequenced in a study of beta chain features in type 1 diabetes. The authors reverse transcribed all of the isolated RNA, so sequencing captured expressed TCRB transcripts. Clones were sequenced by immunoSEQ multiplex PCR, and TCRdb holds only the in-frame ones, with some missing. The sample lists 900,000 or so clones; 17% were seen once. The sample comprised naive CD4+ T cells from blood. These receptors all come from a woman aged 18-29 years in good health.

The chain is built from TRBV10-3 and TRBJ1-5; D gene unclear. Germline values: CDR1 ENHRY, CDR2 SYGVKD. V was clipped by 5 bases and J by 4 bases, with 12 bases between them. This CDR3 contains 14 residues. In DNA form, the CDR3 reads TGTGCCATCAGTCTTGATCTCCTGAATCAGCCCCAGCATTTT. Encoded protein: CAISLDLLNQPQHF.

This clone was seen a few times. The gene calls are TRBV25-1 and TRBJ1-1; TRBD1 might be the D (5 bases). Germline V gives CDR1 MGHDK, CDR2 SYGVNS. Trimming shortened V by 5 bases and J by 11 bases, and 21 bases separated the two germline ends. The CDR3 runs to 14 residues. The CDR3 nucleotides are TGTGCCAGCAGTCGCCGGGACTCTTTCTCGGTCGCTTTCTTT. This codes for CASSRRDSFSVAFF.

The chain is built from TRBV27 and TRBJ2-1; 7 nucleotides match TRBD2. This CDR3 spans 14 amino acids. V gave up 6 bases and J gave up 4 bases; unmatched junction bases: 6. CDR1 MNHEY and CDR2 SMNVEV come from the germline V gene (reference sequence). DNA for the CDR3: TGTGCCAGCAGGACGGGACTACCTTACAATGAGCAGTTCTTC. This gives the protein CASRTGLPYNEQFF.

This clone was detected a few times. The chain carries TRBV28 and TRBJ2-7, with D unresolved. The CDR3 is 12 amino acids. Looked up from germline, CDR1 is MDHEN and CDR2 is SYDVKM. V lost 5 bases and J 3 bases, leaving 8 bases between the germline ends. CDR3 protein: CASSPVNYEQYF. The CDR3 bases are TGTGCCAGCAGTCCGGTGAACTACGAGCAGTACTTC. Drawing the rest from reference TRBV28 and TRBJ2-7, the complete variable domain is DVKVTQSSRYLVKRTGEKVFLECVQDMDHENMFWYRQDPGLGLRLIYFSYDVKMKEKGDIPEGYSVSREKKERFSLILESASTNQTSMYLCASSPVNYEQYFGPGTRLTVT.

This clone was recorded a few times. CDR3: CASSLLNRDISGYTF. The CDR3 DNA follows: TGCGCCAGCAGCTTATTAAACCGGGACATCTCTGGCTACACCTTC. The chain combines TRBV4-3 with TRBJ1-2; D might be TRBD1 (6 bases). Germline CDR1 is LGHNA and CDR2 is YSLEER. The CDR3 has 15 residues. Trimming took 5 bases from V and 7 from J, leaving 20 bases between them.

This clone was observed a handful of times. The rearrangement links TRBV4-1 to TRBJ1-4; D gene ambiguous. Germline values: CDR1 MGHRA, CDR2 YSYEKL. With 4 bases removed from V and 0 bases from J, the gap between germline ends came to 9 bases. The CDR3 extends over 15 amino acids. The CDR3 loop reads CASSLEVSTNEKLFF. CDR3 nucleotide sequence: TGCGCCAGCAGCCTGGAGGTGTCAACTAATGAAAAACTGTTTTTT.

This chain links TRBV5-1 with TRBJ2-7; 11 bases agree with TRBD1. Germline V gene data show CDR1 as SGHRS and CDR2 as YFSETQ. This CDR3 comprises 14 residues. The V gene end was trimmed by 4 bases and the J gene end by 2 bases; junction bases not matched to a gene: 2. CDR3 loop: CASSPGQGAYEQYF. CDR3 DNA sequence: TGCGCCAGCAGCCCGGGACAGGGGGCCTACGAGCAGTACTTC. The full variable domain, completed using reference TRBV5-1 and TRBJ2-7, is KAGVTQTPRYLIKTRGQQVTLSCSPISGHRSVSWYQQTPGQGLQFLFEYFSETQRNKGNFPGRFSGRQFSNSRSEMNVSTLELGDSALYLCASSPGQGAYEQYFGPGTRLTVT.

A note on this clone: The same CDR3 is also encoded by other DNA sequences in this sample. J is TRBJ1-1 and V is TRBV4-3; the D is unclear. The CDR3 sequence is 14 residues long. Germline-derived CDR1 and CDR2 are LGHNA and YSLEER. The V gene lost 0 bases and the J gene lost 1 base, with 6 bases spanning the gap. CDR3 region: CASSQEPGNTEAFF. CDR3 in DNA: TGCGCCAGCAGCCAAGAACCAGGGAACACTGAAGCTTTCTTT.

This rearrangement joins TRBV7-8 to TRBJ2-3; D might be TRBD2 (7 bases). Trimming cost V 2 bases and J 5 bases, with 20 bases left between them. Germline loops: CDR1 SGHVS, CDR2 FQNEAQ. The CDR3 is 17 amino acids. CDR3: CASSLRGASGGGDTQYF. The DNA for the CDR3 is TGTGCCAGCAGCTTAAGAGGGGCTAGCGGAGGGGGAGATACGCAGTATTTT.

This clone was counted only a few times. This chain uses TRBV28 with TRBJ2-3; weak D call: TRBD2 (5 bases). V was trimmed by 5 bases and J by 6 bases, leaving 15 bases between them. Germline CDR1 and CDR2: MDHEN and SYDVKM. CDR3 size: 14 residues. The DNA for the CDR3 is TGTGCCAGCAGTGCAGGAGGAGCAGCGGATACGCAGTATTTT. It specifies CASSAGGAADTQYF.

The table lists this clone with a few counts. Germline is not matched at one junction end, which may reflect a read error. The rearrangement joins TRBV5-6 to TRBJ2-1; no firm D call. This CDR3 comprises 15 residues. Germline CDR1 SGHDT, CDR2 YYEEEE. The CDR3 sequence: CASSFYGDSNNEQFF. As DNA, the CDR3 is TGTGCCAGCAGCTTTTATGGAGACTCCAACAATGAGCAGTTCTTC.

In its sample, this clone was seen a few times. This chain connects TRBV28 to TRBJ2-7; TRBD1 matches 8 bases. In germline, CDR1 is MDHEN, CDR2 SYDVKM. The CDR3 has 14 amino acids. Germline trimming cut 7 bases from V and 4 bases from J; bases unmatched to any gene: 9. DNA for the CDR3: TGTGCCAGCACTCGCGGACAGGGTGGATACGAGCAGTACTTC. Its translation is CASTRGQGGYEQYF.

This clone appeared a few times. This chain joins TRBV19 and TRBJ2-2; D possibly corresponds to TRBD1 (6 bases). Trimming took off 4 bases at V and 7 bases at J, with 16 bases between the two ends. This CDR3 spans 15 amino acids. Germline CDR1 LNHDA, CDR2 SQIVND (reference sequence). CDR3 DNA sequence: TGTGCCAGTAGTAACAGGGCAGCGTTGATCGGGGAGCTGTTTTTT. Translating it yields CASSNRAALIGELFF.

This clone appeared a few times. This chain uses TRBV5-4 with TRBJ2-1; possible D gene TRBD2, 8 bases. CDR1 is SGHNT and CDR2 is YYREEE in the germline V gene (reference sequence). V lost 3 bases and J lost 9, with 16 bases in between. The CDR3 spans 14 residues. The CDR3 loop reads CASSSRDSGSEQFF. The CDR3 nucleotides are TGTGCCAGCAGCTCCCGGGACAGCGGGAGTGAGCAGTTCTTC.

This rearrangement joins TRBV27 to TRBJ1-2, with D maybe TRBD1 (5 bases). Trimming removed 2 bases at V and 8 bases at J, with 18 bases between. Germline V lookup: CDR1 MNHEY, CDR2 SMNVEV (reference sequence). The CDR3 spans 15 residues. The CDR3 region is CASSLRGHSVDGYTF. Written as DNA, the CDR3 is TGTGCCAGCAGTTTACGAGGACACTCCGTCGACGGCTACACCTTC.

The chain joins TRBV2 to TRBJ2-1; D possibly uses TRBD1 or TRBD2 (5 bases each). Germline CDR1 and CDR2: SNHLY and FYNNEI. CDR3 size: 15 residues. Trimming took off 6 bases at V and 5 bases at J, with 17 bases between the two ends. CDR3 protein: CASRSPQGRHNEQFF. DNA of the CDR3: TGTGCCAGCAGGAGCCCGCAGGGACGGCACAATGAGCAGTTCTTC.

The V call is TRBV19, the J call TRBJ2-3, with 11 bases lining up with TRBD2. Germline CDR1 and CDR2: LNHDA and SQIVND (reference sequence). The CDR3 has 16 residues. With 4 bases clipped from V and 4 bases from J, the junction kept 7 bases outside the gene matches. Written as DNA, the CDR3 is TGTGCCAGTAGTAAACTAGCGGGAGTTGTCGCAGATACGCAGTATTTT. It encodes CASSKLAGVVADTQYF. The whole variable domain, remainder taken from reference TRBV19 and TRBJ2-3, is DGGITQSPKYLFRKEGQNVTLSCEQNLNHDAMYWYRQDPGQGLRLIYYSQIVNDFQKGDIAEGYSVSREKKESFPLTVTSAQKNPTAFYLCASSKLAGVVADTQYFGPGTRLTVL.

This clone was recorded a few times. This chain uses TRBV5-1 with TRBJ2-7; D is perhaps TRBD2 (6 bases). This CDR3 spans 15 amino acids. Germline V gives CDR1 SGHRS, CDR2 YFSETQ. Between the trimmed V and J ends, which lost 0 bases and 7 bases, there was a span of 17 bases. CDR3 sequence reads: CASSLAGVDSGEQYF. CDR3 coding DNA: TGCGCCAGCAGCTTGGCGGGAGTGGATTCGGGTGAGCAGTACTTC.

The chain combines TRBV28 with TRBJ2-5, with D possibly TRBD2 on 5 matching bases. Per germline, CDR1 MDHEN and CDR2 SYDVKM. The CDR3 is made up of 13 amino acids. V lost 8 bases to trimming and J lost 5 bases, with 15 bases between them. CDR3 region: CASARGRVETQYF. Written as DNA, the CDR3 is TGTGCCAGCGCCCGGGGTAGGGTTGAGACCCAGTACTTC.

The chain employs TRBV11-2 and TRBJ2-5, with no clear D. The V and J ends lost 4 bases and 2 bases respectively, with 8 bases between them. CDR1 and CDR2 (germline): SGHAT, FQNNGV. There are 13 residues in the CDR3. The CDR3 loop is CASSSTVQETQYF. CDR3 coding DNA: TGTGCCAGCAGCTCGACGGTACAAGAGACCCAGTACTTC.

This clone has just a few counts. This sequence joins TRBV4-2 and TRBJ2-1; D is perhaps TRBD2 (6 bases). Per germline, CDR1 LGHNA and CDR2 YNFKEQ. Deletions cut 7 bases from V and 2 bases from J, with 18 bases between. The CDR3 is 16 amino acids. CDR3 sequence: CASTQNAGSTYNEQFF. In nucleotides, the CDR3 is TGTGCCAGCACACAGAATGCCGGGAGCACCTACAATGAGCAGTTCTTC.

The gene calls are TRBV9 and TRBJ2-5; 9 bases fit TRBD1. This CDR3 comprises 17 residues. The trim removed 0 bases at V and 5 bases at J, leaving 11 bases unmatched. The germline CDR1 and CDR2 sequences are SGDLS and YYNGEE. CDR3 in DNA: TGTGCCAGCAGCGTAGAGGGGACAGGGCTAGGCTTGGAGACCCAGTACTTC. Translation gives CASSVEGTGLGLETQYF.